A selection of T cell receptor beta chains follows, all from one sample in a study of glioma-infiltrating T cells after dendritic cell vaccination. Produced via immunoSEQ multiplex PCR; TCRdb's table is partial and in-frame only. Found here are about 50,000 clones, about nine tenths of them singletons; the top ten hold roughly 5.3%. Sequenced material: blood, taken after dendritic cell vaccination. Every receptor here comes from a human donor with glioblastoma. Both conserved end residues are part of each CDR3. The D gene is left open where the match is weak. For some rows the clone size is stated as once, few or many, or as a class when expanded; others skip it.

clone_size: NA
v_call: TRBV5-1
d_call: NA
j_call: TRBJ2-5
cdr3_nt: TGCGCCAGCAGCATACAACCCGGGACACCTCAAGAGACCCAGTACTTC
cdr3_aa: CASSIQPGTPQETQYF

clone_size: NA
v_call: TRBV7-9
d_call: NA
j_call: TRBJ2-7
cdr3_nt: TGTGCCAGCAGCTTAGCCGGGGGAGAGCGGAACGAGCAGTACTTC
cdr3_aa: CASSLAGGERNEQYF

clone_size: once
v_call: TRBV15
d_call: NA
j_call: TRBJ2-3
cdr3_nt: TGTGCCACCAGCCCTCTCTTCGGGGATACGCAGTATTTT
cdr3_aa: CATSPLFGDTQYF

clone_size: NA
v_call: TRBV18
d_call: TRBD1
j_call: TRBJ2-7
cdr3_nt: TGTGCCAGCACCCGGGACAGGGGCAACTACGAGCAGTACTTC
cdr3_aa: CASTRDRGNYEQYF

clone_size: NA
v_call: TRBV6-4
d_call: NA
j_call: TRBJ2-7
cdr3_nt: TGTGCCAGCAGTGACTCGACCGACTACCCCTCCTACGAGCAGTACTTC
cdr3_aa: CASSDSTDYPSYEQYF

clone_size: NA
v_call: TRBV6-1
d_call: NA
j_call: TRBJ2-7
cdr3_nt: TGTGCCAGCAGATTGGTTGGCCACGAGCAGTACTTC
cdr3_aa: CASRLVGHEQYF

clone_size: NA
v_call: TRBV29-1
d_call: NA
j_call: TRBJ2-7
cdr3_nt: TGCAGCGGGGTTGGTTGCCATACGGCACACCTTATCCCGAGGAAAACCTACGAGCAGTACTTC
cdr3_aa: CSGVGCHTAHLIPRKTYEQYF

clone_size: NA
v_call: TRBV28
d_call: TRBD2
j_call: TRBJ2-7
cdr3_nt: TGTGCCAGCAGTACTAGCGGGAGTATCAACGAGCAGTACTTC
cdr3_aa: CASSTSGSINEQYF

clone_size: NA
v_call: TRBV5-6
d_call: TRBD2
j_call: TRBJ2-7
cdr3_nt: TGTGCCAGCAGCTTGGTACAGGGCCGGACTAGCTTCCACGAGCAGTACTTC
cdr3_aa: CASSLVQGRTSFHEQYF

clone_size: NA
v_call: TRBV10-3
d_call: TRBD1
j_call: TRBJ2-7
cdr3_nt: TGTGCCAACGGACAGGGGGGCTACGAGCAGTACTTC
cdr3_aa: CANGQGGYEQYF

clone_size: NA
v_call: TRBV7-8
d_call: NA
j_call: TRBJ1-5
cdr3_nt: TGTGCCAGCAGCTTCTATTCCAATCAGCCCCAGCATTTT
cdr3_aa: CASSFYSNQPQHF

clone_size: NA
v_call: TRBV7-2
d_call: TRBD1
j_call: TRBJ1-1
cdr3_nt: TGTGCCAGCAGCTTATGGACAGGGCCCACTGAAGCTTTCTTT
cdr3_aa: CASSLWTGPTEAFF

clone_size: NA
v_call: TRBV5-6
d_call: NA
j_call: TRBJ2-7
cdr3_nt: TGTGCCAGCAGCTTAAGTCTAGTGGGCGAGCAGTACTTC
cdr3_aa: CASSLSLVGEQYF

clone_size: NA
v_call: TRBV19
d_call: NA
j_call: TRBJ2-1
cdr3_nt: TGTGCCAGTAGTAAAATGCGGCCCGGGGTCTACAATGAGCAGTTCTTC
cdr3_aa: CASSKMRPGVYNEQFF

clone_size: once
v_call: TRBV7-2
d_call: NA
j_call: TRBJ2-1
cdr3_nt: TGTGCCAGCAGCTTAGAACGGGATAAGGTGCAGTTCTTC
cdr3_aa: CASSLERDKVQFF

clone_size: NA
v_call: TRBV5-1
d_call: NA
j_call: TRBJ1-4
cdr3_nt: TGCGCCAGCAGCTTGGGAGTTTCCGGGAGCGACCTGTTTTTT
cdr3_aa: CASSLGVSGSDLFF

clone_size: NA
v_call: TRBV7-9
d_call: NA
j_call: TRBJ2-1
cdr3_nt: TGTGTATGGGAGGCGTCCTACAATGAGCAGTTCTTC
cdr3_aa: CVWEASYNEQFF

clone_size: NA
v_call: TRBV27
d_call: TRBD1
j_call: TRBJ2-6
cdr3_nt: TGTGCCAGCAGAGAACGACAGGGGCTAGCTGGGGCCAACGTCCTGACTTTC
cdr3_aa: CASRERQGLAGANVLTF

clone_size: NA
v_call: TRBV27
d_call: NA
j_call: TRBJ2-5
cdr3_nt: TGTGCCAGCAGTTTATCGGGGGGTCCAACCTCGCGGGAGACCCAGTACTTC
cdr3_aa: CASSLSGGPTSRETQYF

clone_size: few
v_call: TRBV15
d_call: TRBD2
j_call: TRBJ2-3
cdr3_nt: TGTGCCACCAGCAGGGTCCAAGCGGGAGTAGGAGATACGCAGTATTTT
cdr3_aa: CATSRVQAGVGDTQYF

clone_size: NA
v_call: TRBV10-3
d_call: NA
j_call: TRBJ1-1
cdr3_nt: TGTGCCATCAGTAAAACAGGAACTGAAGCTTTCTTT
cdr3_aa: CAISKTGTEAFF

clone_size: once
v_call: TRBV7-9
d_call: NA
j_call: TRBJ2-2
cdr3_nt: TGTGCCAGCAGCTCGCCGGCCGGGGAGCTGTTTTTT
cdr3_aa: CASSSPAGELFF

clone_size: NA
v_call: TRBV7-9
d_call: TRBD1
j_call: TRBJ2-1
cdr3_nt: TGTGCCAGCAGCAAATCCGGGACAGGGTCCATCAATGAGCAGTTCTTC
cdr3_aa: CASSKSGTGSINEQFF

clone_size: NA
v_call: TRBV7-3
d_call: NA
j_call: TRBJ2-2
cdr3_nt: TGTGCCAGCACCTTAAAACCGGGAACCGGGGAGCTGTTTTTT
cdr3_aa: CASTLKPGTGELFF

clone_size: once
v_call: TRBV5-6
d_call: NA
j_call: TRBJ2-5
cdr3_nt: TGTGCCAGCAGCATTACGACAGGCAACCAAGAGACCCAGTACTTC
cdr3_aa: CASSITTGNQETQYF

clone_size: once
v_call: TRBV5-1
d_call: NA
j_call: TRBJ1-1
cdr3_nt: TGCGCCAGCAGCTTTTTACAGACGAACACTGAAGCTTTCTTT
cdr3_aa: CASSFLQTNTEAFF

clone_size: NA
v_call: TRBV28
d_call: TRBD1
j_call: TRBJ2-7
cdr3_nt: TGTGCCAGCAGTTTAGGCTTTGGGACAGGGGCGGGCGAGCAGTACTTC
cdr3_aa: CASSLGFGTGAGEQYF

clone_size: once
v_call: TRBV5-1
d_call: TRBD2
j_call: TRBJ2-6
cdr3_nt: TGCGCCAGCAGCTCGATGGGACTAGCGGGAGCTGGGGCCAACGTCCTGACTTTC
cdr3_aa: CASSSMGLAGAGANVLTF

clone_size: NA
v_call: TRBV5-6
d_call: TRBD2
j_call: TRBJ2-5
cdr3_nt: TGTGCCAGCAGCTGGGGACTAGCGGCGTACCAAGAGACCCAGTACTTC
cdr3_aa: CASSWGLAAYQETQYF

clone_size: NA
v_call: TRBV5-1
d_call: NA
j_call: TRBJ2-3
cdr3_nt: TGCGCCAGCAGCTTGGACAGTGTGTCTCGATCATATACGCAGTATTTT
cdr3_aa: CASSLDSVSRSYTQYF

clone_size: NA
v_call: TRBV5-1
d_call: TRBD2
j_call: TRBJ2-1
cdr3_nt: TGCGCCAGCAGCTTGGGGGCTAGCGGGGCCTACAATGAGCAGTTCTTC
cdr3_aa: CASSLGASGAYNEQFF

clone_size: few
v_call: TRBV2
d_call: TRBD1
j_call: TRBJ1-5
cdr3_nt: TGTGCCAGCACCGGGACAGGGACAAGCAATCAGCCCCAGCATTTT
cdr3_aa: CASTGTGTSNQPQHF

clone_size: NA
v_call: TRBV7-5
d_call: NA
j_call: TRBJ1-4
cdr3_nt: TGTGCCAGAAGCTCTGTCAGGACTCGATATAATGAAAAACTGTTTTTT
cdr3_aa: CARSSVRTRYNEKLFF

clone_size: NA
v_call: TRBV2
d_call: TRBD2
j_call: TRBJ2-3
cdr3_nt: TGTGCCAGCAGAAGCTTGCCGACGGCTAGCGGGAGGAGACGCTCCACAGATACGCAGTATTTT
cdr3_aa: CASRSLPTASGRRRSTDTQYF

clone_size: few
v_call: TRBV4-3
d_call: NA
j_call: TRBJ1-3
cdr3_nt: TGCGCCAGCAGCCAACTATCGACAGAGATTATAAGAAACACCATATATTTT
cdr3_aa: CASSQLSTEIIRNTIYF

clone_size: NA
v_call: TRBV6-1
d_call: TRBD2
j_call: TRBJ2-7
cdr3_nt: TGTGCCGGCCAAAGCGGGAGCTCCTACGAGCAGTACTTC
cdr3_aa: CAGQSGSSYEQYF

clone_size: NA
v_call: TRBV10-2
d_call: NA
j_call: TRBJ2-2
cdr3_nt: TGCGCCAGCACCCAACGAGGAGGGCCCAACACCGGGGAGCTGTTTTTT
cdr3_aa: CASTQRGGPNTGELFF

clone_size: NA
v_call: TRBV28
d_call: TRBD1
j_call: TRBJ1-1
cdr3_nt: TGTGCCAGCAGTTCCCCGACAGGGGGCGTCTCTGAAGCTTTCTTT
cdr3_aa: CASSSPTGGVSEAFF

clone_size: NA
v_call: TRBV30
d_call: NA
j_call: TRBJ2-5
cdr3_nt: TGTGCCTGGACCTACCATCCCCAAGAGACCCAGTACTTC
cdr3_aa: CAWTYHPQETQYF

clone_size: NA
v_call: TRBV19
d_call: TRBD2
j_call: TRBJ2-1
cdr3_nt: TGTGCCAGTAGTAAGGTAGCCGGGACTAGCGTGTGGAATGAGCAGTTCTTC
cdr3_aa: CASSKVAGTSVWNEQFF

clone_size: NA
v_call: TRBV4-2
d_call: TRBD2
j_call: TRBJ2-2
cdr3_nt: TGTGCCAGCAGCTCCGGGACTAGCGGTACGAACACCGGGGAGCTGTTTTTT
cdr3_aa: CASSSGTSGTNTGELFF

clone_size: NA
v_call: TRBV28
d_call: TRBD2
j_call: TRBJ2-7
cdr3_nt: TGTGCCAGCAGTTCCCCCCTCGGCGGGGGGGCCGCCTACGAGCAGTACTTC
cdr3_aa: CASSSPLGGGAAYEQYF

clone_size: NA
v_call: TRBV18
d_call: TRBD1
j_call: TRBJ2-5
cdr3_nt: TGTGCCAGCTCACGGGACAGAGGAGAGACCCAGTACTTC
cdr3_aa: CASSRDRGETQYF

clone_size: NA
v_call: TRBV19
d_call: TRBD1
j_call: TRBJ1-2
cdr3_nt: TGTGCCAGTAGTACGGACAGGGAGTATGGCTACACCTTC
cdr3_aa: CASSTDREYGYTF

clone_size: once
v_call: TRBV28
d_call: TRBD1
j_call: TRBJ2-1
cdr3_nt: TGTGCCAGCAGTTTACGAGGGACAGGGAGAGGTGAGCAGTTCTTC
cdr3_aa: CASSLRGTGRGEQFF

clone_size: NA
v_call: TRBV5-1
d_call: NA
j_call: TRBJ1-1
cdr3_nt: TGCGCCAGCAGCAACAGGGAGGGCACTGAAGCTTTCTTT
cdr3_aa: CASSNREGTEAFF

clone_size: NA
v_call: TRBV6-4
d_call: NA
j_call: TRBJ2-1
cdr3_nt: TGTGCCAGCAGTGAATCTCTGCGCTCCTACAATGAGCAGTTCTTC
cdr3_aa: CASSESLRSYNEQFF

clone_size: NA
v_call: TRBV11-2
d_call: TRBD1
j_call: TRBJ1-1
cdr3_nt: TGTGCCAGCAGCTCCCTCCCAAGACAGGGTTTCACTGAAGCTTTCTTT
cdr3_aa: CASSSLPRQGFTEAFF

clone_size: few
v_call: TRBV5-6
d_call: NA
j_call: TRBJ1-2
cdr3_nt: TGTGCCAGCAGCTTCTGGACAGACTATGGCTACACCTTC
cdr3_aa: CASSFWTDYGYTF

clone_size: NA
v_call: TRBV5-4
d_call: NA
j_call: TRBJ1-2
cdr3_nt: TGTGCCAGCAGCCCCGGGACAACTGCCTTGGACTATGGCTACACCTTC
cdr3_aa: CASSPGTTALDYGYTF

clone_size: NA
v_call: TRBV5-1
d_call: NA
j_call: TRBJ1-1
cdr3_nt: TGCGCCAGCAGCTTGGACAGTCGATCATGGACTGAAGCTTTTTTT
cdr3_aa: CASSLDSRSWTEAFF

clone_size: NA
v_call: TRBV7-9
d_call: NA
j_call: TRBJ1-1
cdr3_nt: TGTGCCAGCAGCTCCGACTGGGGCGGCACTGAAGCTTTCTTT
cdr3_aa: CASSSDWGGTEAFF

clone_size: NA
v_call: TRBV5-8
d_call: NA
j_call: TRBJ1-2
cdr3_nt: TGTGCCAGCAGCTTGGATCCTACAGGCTCCTATGGCTACACCTTC
cdr3_aa: CASSLDPTGSYGYTF

clone_size: NA
v_call: TRBV9
d_call: TRBD1
j_call: TRBJ2-7
cdr3_nt: TGTGCCAGCAGCCTCACCCCCGGACAGGGGACCTACGAGCAGTACTTC
cdr3_aa: CASSLTPGQGTYEQYF

clone_size: NA
v_call: TRBV5-6
d_call: NA
j_call: TRBJ2-7
cdr3_nt: TGTGCCAGCAGCCTGAGCCCTACGGACGAGCAGTACTTC
cdr3_aa: CASSLSPTDEQYF

clone_size: NA
v_call: TRBV21-1
d_call: NA
j_call: TRBJ2-7
cdr3_nt: TGTGCCAGCAGCAAAGGACAGGGTCTTTGCGAGCAGTACTTC
cdr3_aa: CASSKGQGLCEQYF

clone_size: NA
v_call: TRBV9
d_call: NA
j_call: TRBJ2-7
cdr3_nt: TGTGCCAGCAGCGGAGGAGATGGGAGCTCCTACGAGCAGTACTTC
cdr3_aa: CASSGGDGSSYEQYF

clone_size: NA
v_call: TRBV30
d_call: NA
j_call: TRBJ2-7
cdr3_nt: TGTGCCTGGAGCAAGGGGGGGGCTTGGGGTTTCGACGAGCAGTACTTC
cdr3_aa: CAWSKGGAWGFDEQYF

clone_size: NA
v_call: TRBV7-7
d_call: NA
j_call: TRBJ2-1
cdr3_nt: TGTGCTAGCAGCTTATGCACCCCTAGCGTAGCCTACAATGAGCAGTTCTTC
cdr3_aa: CASSLCTPSVAYNEQFF

clone_size: NA
v_call: TRBV4-3
d_call: TRBD1
j_call: TRBJ1-2
cdr3_nt: TGCGCCAGCAGCCAAGACTTCAGGGGGACGTATGGCTACACCTTC
cdr3_aa: CASSQDFRGTYGYTF